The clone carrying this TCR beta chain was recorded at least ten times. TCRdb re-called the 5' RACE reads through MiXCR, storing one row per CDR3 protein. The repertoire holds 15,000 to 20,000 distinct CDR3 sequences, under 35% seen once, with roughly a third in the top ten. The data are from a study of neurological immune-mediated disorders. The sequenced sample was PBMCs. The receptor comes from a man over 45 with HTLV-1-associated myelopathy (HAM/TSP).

The DNA for the CDR3 is TGCAGTGCTAGAGATCGGGGGCTAGCGGGTTACAATGAGCAGTTCTTC. Its translation is CSARDRGLAGYNEQFF. The chain recombines TRBV20-1 with TRBJ2-1, with TRBD2 identical over 8 bases. CDR3 length: 16 amino acids. Per germline, CDR1 DFQATT and CDR2 SNEGSKA (reference sequence). The V and J ends lost 0 bases and 4 bases, in that order; junction bases with no gene match: 8.